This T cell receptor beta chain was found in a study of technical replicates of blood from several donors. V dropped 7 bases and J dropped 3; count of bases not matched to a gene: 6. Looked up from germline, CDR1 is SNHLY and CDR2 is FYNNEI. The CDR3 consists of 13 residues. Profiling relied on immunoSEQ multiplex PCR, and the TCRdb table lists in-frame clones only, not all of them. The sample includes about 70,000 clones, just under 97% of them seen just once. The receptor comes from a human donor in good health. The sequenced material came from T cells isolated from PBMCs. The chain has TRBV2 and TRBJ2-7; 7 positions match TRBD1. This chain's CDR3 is CASKRTGIYEQYF. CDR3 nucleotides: TGTGCCAGCAAAAGGACAGGAATCTACGAGCAGTACTTC. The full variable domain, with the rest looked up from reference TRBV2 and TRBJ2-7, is EPEVTQTPSHQVTQMGQEVILRCVPISNHLYFYWYRQILGQKVEFLVSFYNNEISEKSEIFDDQFSVERPDGSNFTLKIRSTKLEDSAMYFCASKRTGIYEQYFGPGTRLTVT.